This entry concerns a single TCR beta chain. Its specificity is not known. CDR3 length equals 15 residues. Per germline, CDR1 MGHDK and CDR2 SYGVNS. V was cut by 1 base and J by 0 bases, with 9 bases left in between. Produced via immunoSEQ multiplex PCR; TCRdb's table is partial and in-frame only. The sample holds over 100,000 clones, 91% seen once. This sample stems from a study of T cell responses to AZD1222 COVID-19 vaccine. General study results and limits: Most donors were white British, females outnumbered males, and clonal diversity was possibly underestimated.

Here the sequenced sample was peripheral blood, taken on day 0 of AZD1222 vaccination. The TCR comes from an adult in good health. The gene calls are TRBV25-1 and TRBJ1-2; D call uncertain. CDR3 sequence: CASSESGASNYGYTF. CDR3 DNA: TGTGCCAGCAGTGAATCGGGTGCTTCTAACTATGGCTACACCTTC.